The 10 T cell receptor beta chains in this list originate from one sample, sequenced in a study of OX40 agonist ivuxolimab in advanced cancers. The method was the immunoSEQ multiplex PCR assay. Here the immuneACCESS table is served through TCRdb, limited to in-frame sequences with V and J called. Missing clones are a known gap in these copies; in checked studies unresolved V genes cover under half, and the rest lacks a known reason. The sample profile shows approximately 70,000 clones; 85% of them were found once. About 0.83% of the sample comes from the top ten. The input for sequencing was CD4+ or CD8+ T cells sorted from blood, taken in a trial of the OX40 agonist ivuxolimab. The source of these receptors is an adult with an advanced solid tumor such as melanoma, head and neck, liver or kidney cancer.

The rearrangement links TRBV15 to TRBJ2-7; D uncertain. V was trimmed by 0 bases and J by 3 bases, leaving 12 bases between them. The CDR3 consists of 15 residues. Germline V gene lookup returns CDR1 LNHNV and CDR2 YYDKDF (reference sequence). DNA for the CDR3: TGTGCCACCAGCAGAGAACCGGGTAACCGCTACGAGCAGTACTTC. Amino acids: CATSREPGNRYEQYF.

This clone was seen a few times. Other DNA sequences in the sample encode the same CDR3. The gene calls are TRBV19 and TRBJ1-1; TRBD1 matches 7 bases. The CDR3 sequence is 14 residues long. Germline V CDR1 and CDR2: LNHDA, SQIVND (reference sequence). V trimming: 6 bases; J trimming: 0 bases; junction bases outside the gene matches: 4. The CDR3 coding sequence is TGTGCCAGTAGGAACAGGGGCATGAACACTGAAGCTTTCTTT. Translating gives CASRNRGMNTEAFF.

The count of this clone is one. The V call is TRBV5-1, the J call TRBJ2-7, with D uncertain. The CDR3 has 13 residues. Germline-derived CDR1 and CDR2 are SGHRS and YFSETQ. V lost 0 bases to trimming and J lost 2 bases, with 6 bases between them. The CDR3 protein is CASSLDSPYEQYF. The CDR3 DNA follows: TGCGCCAGCAGCTTGGACAGCCCCTACGAGCAGTACTTC.

The chain joins TRBV5-5 to TRBJ1-1, with TRBD1 matching over 7 bases. Germline assignment: CDR1 SGHKS and CDR2 YYEKEE (reference sequence). With 5 bases clipped from V and 3 bases from J, the junction kept 16 bases outside the gene matches. The CDR3 loop spans 17 amino acids. For the CDR3, the DNA is TGTGCCAGCAGTCCCCGACAGGGCCTTAGGGTGGACACTGAAGCTTTCTTT. As protein: CASSPRQGLRVDTEAFF.

This sequence joins TRBV12-5 and TRBJ2-1; 11 nucleotides line up with TRBD1. The CDR3 spans 14 residues. With V trimmed by 5 bases and J by 10 bases, 7 bases remained unmatched. CDR1 and CDR2 from the germline V gene are LGHNT and FRNRAP. The CDR3 bases are TGTGCTAGTGGTCCCGGACAGGGGGCCCACGAGCAGTTCTTC. This gives the protein CASGPGQGAHEQFF.

This clone appeared a single time. This sequence joins TRBV7-2 and TRBJ2-7; 10 nucleotides match TRBD2. The CDR3 is made up of 16 amino acids. V gave up 5 bases and J gave up 1 base; unmatched junction bases: 8. Germline lookup yields CDR1 SGHTA and CDR2 FQGNSA. In nucleotides, the CDR3 is TGTGCCAGCAGCAAGTGGGGACTAGCGCCTTCCTACGAGCAGTACTTC. Amino acid sequence: CASSKWGLAPSYEQYF.

The chain is built from TRBV19 and TRBJ1-4; the match to TRBD1 covers 7 bases. Looked up from germline, CDR1 is LNHDA and CDR2 is SQIVND (reference sequence). The CDR3 runs to 15 residues. V trimming: 4 bases; J trimming: 8 bases; junction bases outside the gene matches: 10. The CDR3 DNA sequence: TGTGCCAGTAGTACTACGGGACAGTCATGGGAAAAACTGTTTTTT. As protein: CASSTTGQSWEKLFF.

This chain connects TRBV7-9 to TRBJ2-2; 7 bases fit TRBD2. V shed 2 bases, J shed 1 base, and the junction held 1 base outside the gene matches. The CDR3 loop spans 15 amino acids. Germline CDR1 reads SEHNR; CDR2 reads FQNEAQ (reference sequence). The CDR3 bases are TGTGCCAGCAGCTTACTAGCGGTGAACACCGGGGAGCTGTTTTTT. This gives the protein CASSLLAVNTGELFF.

The rearrangement joins TRBV18 to TRBJ1-6, with TRBD1 matching 10 bases. The CDR3 sequence is 15 residues long. From germline, CDR1 is KGHSH and CDR2 LQKENI. V gave up 4 bases and J gave up 9 bases; unmatched junction bases: 6. The chain's CDR3 is CASSRAGTGVSPLHF. CDR3 bases: TGTGCCAGCTCACGCGCCGGGACAGGGGTTTCACCCCTCCACTTT. Looking up the rest from reference TRBV18 and TRBJ1-6 gives the full variable domain: NAGVMQNPRHLVRRRGQEARLRCSPMKGHSHVYWYRQLPEEGLKFMVYLQKENIIDESGMPKERFSAEFPKEGPSILRIQQVVRGDSAAYFCASSRAGTGVSPLHFGNGTRLTVT.

The chain combines TRBV6-1 with TRBJ2-2; D call uncertain. The CDR3 spans 15 residues. Germline loops: CDR1 MNHNS, CDR2 SASEGT. V lost 5 bases and J 7 bases, leaving 17 bases between the germline ends. This CDR3 is CASSREPPLDGELFF. For the CDR3, the DNA is TGTGCCAGCAGTCGCGAACCACCCCTTGACGGGGAGCTGTTTTTT.